This T cell receptor (beta chain) was sequenced for a study of breast tumors, draining lymph nodes, adjacent tissues. The lymph nodes were axillary draining lymph nodes from breast cancer patients. In its sample, this clonotype was seen many times. The target antigen is unknown. TCRdb re-derived calls from the multiplex PCR reads in MiXCR, one entry per CDR3 protein. This sample has under 250,000 distinct CDR3 sequences; approximately 29% occur once, and the top ten carry 1.4%. V gave up 5 bases and J gave up 2 bases; unmatched junction bases: 9. CDR3 length: 16 amino acids. The V gene's germline CDR1 is SNHLY and CDR2 FYNNEI. Points from the study as a whole: Tumor repertoires ranked between lymph nodes and nontumor tissue in diversity, with V and J gene preferences.

The receptor was derived from a female donor with breast cancer. Some clones in this sample may be carry-over from other donors' samples. Sequenced: axillary lymph node tissue. The V and J genes are TRBV2 and TRBJ2-3; 8 bases match TRBD2. The CDR3 reads CASSTSGTRPTDTQYF. CDR3 bases: TGTGCCAGCAGTACCTCCGGGACTAGACCCACAGATACGCAGTATTTT.